The 2 T cell receptor beta chains given below trace back to one sample, sequenced in a study of cytomegalovirus exposure and HLA in healthy donors. The PCR contained 60 Vbeta and 13 Jbeta primers. Sequenced by immunoSEQ multiplex PCR; TCRdb stores in-frame clones only, minus some. The sample has approximately 120,000 clones, around three quarters seen once. Material: PBMCs. These TCRs come from a woman aged 35 to 49 in good health and CMV-seropositive.

CDR3 nucleotide sequence: TGTGCCAGCAGTGAAACAGGAGGGGCGAGCGGGGAGCTGTTTTTT. Translating gives CASSETGGASGELFF. The V and J genes are TRBV2 and TRBJ2-2, with D perhaps matching TRBD2 (6 bases). Trimming left V 2 bases short and J 7 bases short, with 14 bases between. From germline, CDR1 is SNHLY and CDR2 FYNNEI. The CDR3 has 15 amino acids.

For this clone: Other nucleotide sequences from this sample produce the same CDR3. The chain uses TRBV2 and TRBJ1-5; 9 bases agree with TRBD1. The junction had 4 bases not matched to a gene; V was cut back by 3 bases and J by 7 bases. The CDR3 contains 14 residues. Germline V CDR1 and CDR2: SNHLY, FYNNEI. Written as DNA, the CDR3 is TGTGCCAGCAGTGAGGGACAGGGAAGCCAGCCCCAGCATTTT. As protein: CASSEGQGSQPQHF.